This TCR beta chain was identified during a study of OX40 agonist ivuxolimab in advanced cancers. Germline loops: CDR1 SGHAT, CDR2 FQDESV (reference sequence). V lost 1 base to trimming and J lost 6 bases; unmatched junction nucleotides: 6. This CDR3 comprises 15 residues. The table came from immunoSEQ multiplex PCR; TCRdb's copy has only in-frame clones and leaves some out. The data hold roughly 89,000 clones, with more than 75% observed a single time. Here the sequenced sample was CD4+ or CD8+ T cells sorted from blood, taken in a trial of the OX40 agonist ivuxolimab. This sequence originates from an adult with an advanced solid tumor such as melanoma, head and neck, liver or kidney cancer. The genes are TRBV11-1 and TRBJ2-7; TRBD2 matches at 10 bases. For the CDR3, the DNA is TGTGCCAGCAGCTTAGATCTAGCGGGAGCCACCGAGCAGTACTTC. It encodes CASSLDLAGATEQYF.